The 22 T cell receptor beta chains given below trace back to one sample, sequenced in a study of T cells in Graves' hyperthyroidism and ophthalmopathy. What was amplified from RNA transcripts were TCR beta CDR3 regions. First-round RT-PCR with HTBI primers amplified the TCR CDR3 region. TCRdb recomputed calls from the multiplex PCR reads with MiXCR, one row per CDR3 protein. The sample carries roughly 520,000 distinct CDR3 sequences, roughly 25% recorded once. Sequenced: blood. These receptors came from a woman in her twenties or thirties with Graves' ophthalmopathy.

Points on this clonotype: Lacking the conserved final phenylalanine or tryptophan, this CDR3 likely reflects a read error. The gene calls are TRBV14 and TRBJ2-6, with no clear D. Per germline, CDR1 SGHDN and CDR2 FVKESK. Trimming cost V 0 bases and J 4 bases, with 10 bases left between them. The CDR3 has 16 amino acids. The CDR3 coding sequence is TGTGCCAGCAGCCAAGATCTCAGGACCGGGGCCAACGTCCTGACTGTC. Its translation: CASSQDLRTGANVLTV.

This clonotype showed up many times. V gene TRBV15 combines with J gene TRBJ1-1; maybe TRBD1 (5 bases). This CDR3 region has 14 residues. The V end was cut by 3 bases, the J end by 4 bases, with 12 bases between. Germline V gene sequence: CDR1 LNHNV, CDR2 YYDKDF (reference sequence). The CDR3 region is CATSRIGGTTEAFF. The DNA for the CDR3 is TGTGCCACCAGCAGGATCGGAGGGACCACTGAAGCTTTCTTT.

The J gene is TRBJ2-7, the V gene TRBV19; perhaps TRBD1 as D (5 bases). Trimming took 1 base from V and 2 from J, leaving 12 bases between them. Germline-derived CDR1 and CDR2 are LNHDA and SQIVND (reference sequence). The CDR3 has 15 residues. The CDR3 DNA sequence: TGTGCCAGTAGTATAGGAGGCCAGGGCCCCTACGAGCAGTACTTC. This encodes CASSIGGQGPYEQYF.

This clonotype was observed at least ten times. This sequence joins TRBV6-5 and TRBJ1-1, with a possible D match to TRBD1 (5 bases). This CDR3 has 16 amino acids. CDR1 is MNHEY, CDR2 SVGAGI, per germline. Trimming removed 1 base from V and 5 bases from J, with 17 bases in between. The chain's CDR3 is CASSYFFGSRGTEAFF. CDR3 nucleotide sequence: TGTGCCAGCAGTTACTTCTTCGGAAGCCGGGGGACTGAAGCTTTCTTT.

At least ten counts were recorded for this clonotype. The chain is built from TRBV28 and TRBJ2-7; D might be TRBD1 (5 bases). Germline CDR1 and CDR2: MDHEN and SYDVKM. CDR3 length: 14 amino acids. The V end lost 7 bases, the J end lost 2 bases, and 15 bases lay between the germline ends. CDR3 region: CASNTPRVTYEQYF. The CDR3 DNA sequence: TGTGCCAGCAATACCCCCAGGGTGACCTACGAGCAGTACTTC. Together with reference TRBV28 and TRBJ2-7, the CDR3 gives the full variable domain: DVKVTQSSRYLVKRTGEKVFLECVQDMDHENMFWYRQDPGLGLRLIYFSYDVKMKEKGDIPEGYSVSREKKERFSLILESASTNQTSMYLCASNTPRVTYEQYFGPGTRLTVT.

This chain connects TRBV24-1 to TRBJ2-5, with a tentative D call TRBD2 (5 bases). Germline V CDR1 and CDR2: KGHDR, SFDVKD. CDR3 length: 12 amino acids. Trimming removed 10 bases at V and 2 bases at J, with 10 bases between. CDR3 in DNA: TGTGCCACTGCTGGGAGACAAGAGACCCAGTACTTC. Amino acid sequence: CATAGRQETQYF.

This clonotype was found a few times. The J gene is TRBJ2-7, the V gene TRBV11-1, with 7 nucleotides matching TRBD2. The CDR3 totals 19 residues. The germline CDR1 and CDR2 sequences are SGHAT and FQDESV (reference sequence). V trimming: 4 bases; J trimming: 2 bases; junction bases outside the gene matches: 20. The CDR3 DNA sequence: TGTGCCAGCAGCTCGGGGGGATCCGGGACGGCCTTCCTCCCCTACGAGCAGTACTTC. Translated, it gives CASSSGGSGTAFLPYEQYF.

Many counts were recorded for this clonotype. CDR3 DNA: TGTGCCAGCAGTGAAGCATTACAGGGTGACTTGAGGAACACTGAAGCTTTCTTT. Protein: CASSEALQGDLRNTEAFF. The V and J genes are TRBV6-1 and TRBJ1-1, with D possibly matching TRBD1 (6 bases). CDR1 and CDR2 (germline): MNHNS, SASEGT. The germline V and J ends were trimmed by 0 bases and 1 base, with 18 bases remaining between them. The CDR3 extends over 18 amino acids.

This clonotype occurred many times. The chain is built from TRBV27 and TRBJ2-7, with 7 positions matching TRBD1. The V segment lost 4 bases and the J segment 3 bases; nucleotides outside the gene matches: 6. CDR1 is MNHEY, CDR2 SMNVEV, per germline (reference sequence). This CDR3 is built from 14 residues. The CDR3 here is CASSSGTAVYEQYF. The CDR3 DNA reads as TGTGCCAGCAGTTCTGGGACAGCTGTCTACGAGCAGTACTTC.

In this sample, this clonotype turned up many times. The chain has TRBV7-9 and TRBJ1-1; 7 bases line up with TRBD1. This CDR3 spans 15 amino acids. CDR1 is SEHNR, CDR2 FQNEAQ, per germline (reference sequence). The V and J ends lost 7 bases and 3 bases, in that order; junction bases with no gene match: 11. CDR3 sequence: CASNRDSLLYTEAFF. The CDR3 region has the DNA TGTGCCAGCAACCGGGACAGTCTGCTGTACACTGAAGCTTTCTTT.

The genes are TRBV6-1 and TRBJ1-2; 8 bases fit TRBD1. The CDR3 extends over 15 amino acids. V trimming: 6 bases; J trimming: 4 bases; junction bases outside the gene matches: 10. Germline V gene lookup returns CDR1 MNHNS and CDR2 SASEGT. Written as DNA, the CDR3 is TGTGCCAGCAGGCTATTACAGGGGGAGGGCTATGGCTACACCTTC. Its translation: CASRLLQGEGYGYTF.

This clonotype was detected many times. The chain carries TRBV19 and TRBJ2-7; D might be TRBD1 (5 bases). The CDR3 loop spans 14 amino acids. Germline V gene lookup returns CDR1 LNHDA and CDR2 SQIVND (reference sequence). The V and J ends lost 3 bases and 0 bases respectively, with 9 bases between them. The CDR3 DNA follows: TGTGCCAGTAGTATCCTTACAGGCTCCTACGAGCAGTACTTC. The encoded protein is CASSILTGSYEQYF.

This clonotype was picked up many times. V usage is TRBV12-3 or TRBV12-4 and J usage is TRBJ2-7; 9 bases align to TRBD1. This CDR3 spans 15 amino acids. V gave up 4 bases and J gave up 0 bases; unmatched junction bases: 4. As DNA, the CDR3 is TGTGCCAGCAGTTCTCGGGACAGGGCCTCCTACGAGCAGTACTTC. Translated, it gives CASSSRDRASYEQYF.

The chain recombines TRBV20-1 with TRBJ1-1, with D maybe TRBD1 (5 bases). This CDR3 region has 14 residues. The germline CDR1 and CDR2 sequences are DFQATT and SNEGSKA (reference sequence). CDR3 sequence reads: CSAAGTHFNAEAFF. DNA for the CDR3: TGCAGCGCAGCCGGGACTCACTTCAACGCTGAAGCTTTCTTT.

V usage is TRBV7-8 and J usage is TRBJ1-2; D gene uncertain. The germline gives CDR1 SGHVS, CDR2 FQNEAQ. The V end was cut by 8 bases, the J end by 0 bases, with 13 bases between. This CDR3 has 14 residues. The CDR3 DNA follows: TGTGCCAGCGAACCCGGGTCAGCTAACTATGGCTACACCTTC. This gives the protein CASEPGSANYGYTF.

This clonotype appeared many times. The CDR3 sequence is CSVDRGMNTEAFF. The CDR3 DNA reads TGCAGCGTTGATCGGGGTATGAACACTGAAGCTTTCTTT. The chain combines TRBV29-1 with TRBJ1-1; D not certain. Germline CDR1 reads SQVTM; CDR2 reads ANQGSEA. Between the trimmed V and J ends, which lost 3 bases and 0 bases, there was a span of 8 bases. The CDR3 has 13 amino acids.

The rearrangement uses TRBV6-1 and TRBJ2-7, with a weak D call TRBD1 (5 bases). CDR3 length: 14 amino acids. Trimming pared 6 bases from V and 5 bases from J, leaving 17 bases between. The germline V gene has CDR1 MNHNS and CDR2 SASEGT. For the CDR3, the DNA is TGTGCCAGCAGGCCGACCAGGGTACCCGACGAGCAGTACTTC. Encoded protein: CASRPTRVPDEQYF.

This clonotype occurred many times. The V call is TRBV29-1, the J call TRBJ1-2; D is unresolved. Trimming shortened V by 8 bases and J by 2 bases, and 12 bases separated the two germline ends. The CDR3 runs to 12 residues. CDR1 SQVTM and CDR2 ANQGSEA come from the germline V gene. The CDR3 DNA sequence: TGCAGCCACGATAGCCGGAACTATGGCTACACCTTC. Amino acid sequence: CSHDSRNYGYTF.

This clonotype has ten or more counts. CDR3 bases: TGTGCCAGCAGGAACCGGGGCCTCAGCTCTGGGGCCAACGTCCTGACTTTC. Encoded protein: CASRNRGLSSGANVLTF. The genes are TRBV6-7 and TRBJ2-6, with D perhaps matching TRBD1 or TRBD2 (5 bases each). TRBV6-7 is an open reading frame, and its role is uncertain. The CDR3 length is 17 residues. V dropped 6 bases and J dropped 0 bases, with 15 bases sitting between them.

In this sample, this clonotype turned up many times. V is TRBV29-1 and J is TRBJ2-7, with 9 positions matching TRBD1. Trimming took 7 bases from V and 5 from J; bases not matched to a gene: 9. From germline, CDR1 is SQVTM and CDR2 ANQGSEA. This CDR3 has 13 residues. The CDR3 DNA is TGCAGCGCGGGACAGGGAGAGGTCCACGAGCAGTACTTC. This gives the protein CSAGQGEVHEQYF.

This clonotype was counted ten times or more. The V and J genes are TRBV6-1 and TRBJ2-5, with D unresolved. CDR1 MNHNS and CDR2 SASEGT come from the germline V gene. V was cut by 8 bases and J by 0 bases, with 13 bases left in between. This CDR3 spans 14 amino acids. CDR3 residues: CASYHTPNQETQYF. CDR3 nucleotides: TGTGCCAGCTACCATACCCCCAACCAAGAGACCCAGTACTTC.

There are many counts of this clonotype. The genes are TRBV4-1 and TRBJ2-5; 7 nucleotides line up with TRBD2. The CDR3 sequence is 15 residues long. Germline assignment: CDR1 MGHRA and CDR2 YSYEKL. Germline trimming cut 4 bases from V and 5 bases from J; bases unmatched to any gene: 10. The CDR3 is CASSLGLVVAETQYF. Here the CDR3 DNA reads TGCGCCAGCAGCCTTGGACTAGTTGTTGCTGAGACCCAGTACTTC.